A selection of T cell receptor beta chains follows, all from one sample in a study of T cells in Graves' hyperthyroidism and ophthalmopathy. TCRdb itself ran the multiplex PCR reads through MiXCR, one entry per CDR3 protein. The sample yields nearly 250,000 distinct CDR3 sequences, approximately 24% seen once. Specimen: blood. The receptors were sampled from a woman between 40 and 55 years old with Graves' ophthalmopathy. The CDR3 runs from the conserved cysteine through the conserved F or W. A D gene is named only where the DNA matches it firmly. Where a row states a size, it is once, few, many or the class of an expanded clone; other rows omit it.

J gene | clone size | D gene | V gene | CDR3 DNA | CDR3 protein
TRBJ2-7 | many | . | TRBV4-1 | TGCGCCAGCAGCCATCCGGATCCCCCCTACGAGCAGTACTTC | CASSHPDPPYEQYF
TRBJ1-1 | many | TRBD1 | TRBV18 | TGTGCCAGCTCACTGGGACAGACGAACACTGAAGCTTTCTTT | CASSLGQTNTEAFF
TRBJ2-7 | many | . | TRBV7-9 | TGTGCCAGCAGCTCAAGGGCCTACGAGCAGTACTTC | CASSSRAYEQYF
TRBJ1-5 | many | . | TRBV29-1 | TGCAGCGTTGTCCCAGGGGCGGGCAATCAGCCCCAGCATTTT | CSVVPGAGNQPQHF
TRBJ2-7 | many | . | TRBV29-1 | TGCACCCCGAGGCTCGGGCAGTACTTC | CTPRLGQYF
TRBJ1-1 | many | . | TRBV13 | TGTGCCAGCAGCACTAGAGAAGGGGCCCCCACTGAAGCTTTCTTT | CASSTREGAPTEAFF
TRBJ1-2 | . | . | TRBV30 | TGTGCCTGGAGTGCGTCTAACTATGGCTACACCTTC | CAWSASNYGYTF
TRBJ2-2 | . | TRBD2 | TRBV5-1 | TGCGCCAGCAGCTTGAGCGGGAGGGGAACCGGGGAGCTGTTTTTT | CASSLSGRGTGELFF
TRBJ1-1 | many | . | TRBV15 | TGTGCCACCAGCAGACCCCCGAACACTGAAGCTTTCTTT | CATSRPPNTEAFF
TRBJ1-5 | many | . | TRBV5-5 | TGTGCCAGCAGCTATTGGGGCCACCCCGATCAGCCCCAGCATTTT | CASSYWGHPDQPQHF
TRBJ1-6 | many | . | TRBV6-5 | TGTGCCAGCACTAAGGGCCAGACTAATAATTCACCCCTCCACTTT | CASTKGQTNNSPLHF
TRBJ1-4 | many | . | TRBV6-1 | TGTGCCAGCAGGGGTTGGGGGGGGAATAATGAAAAACTGTTTTTT | CASRGWGGNNEKLFF
TRBJ2-5 | many | TRBD1 | TRBV6-4 | TGTGCCAGCAGTGACCAGGGGGCGCCGCGAGAGACCCAGTACTTC | CASSDQGAPRETQYF
TRBJ1-1 | many | TRBD1 | TRBV2 | TGTGCCAGCGGCGGGGACAGTATGAACACTGAAGCTTTCTTT | CASGGDSMNTEAFF
TRBJ2-5 | many | TRBD2 | TRBV7-3 | TGTGCCAGCAGCTTACTTCCGCTGGGTAGCGGGATTGTACAAGAGACCCAGTACTTC | CASSLLPLGSGIVQETQYF
TRBJ1-1 | many | TRBD1 | TRBV3-1 | TGTGCCAGCAGCCAAGATACAGGGGGCGCATCTGAAGCTTTCTTT | CASSQDTGGASEAFF
TRBJ2-5 | many | . | TRBV20-1 | TGCAGTGCTTTACCCGTATTGACAGGCCAAGAGACCCAGTACTTC | CSALPVLTGQETQYF
TRBJ2-7 | many | . | TRBV12-3/TRBV12-4 | TGTGCCAGCACCCCCCCACAGACACAGTACGAGCAGTACTTC | CASTPPQTQYEQYF
TRBJ1-5 | few | TRBD1 | TRBV24-1 | TGTGCCACCAGTGTGGGACAGGGGATCGCGGAGCCCCAGCATTTT | CATSVGQGIAEPQHF
TRBJ2-7 | many | TRBD1 | TRBV4-2 | TGTGCCAGCAGCCAAGGCGCAGGGGGCTACGAGCAGTACTTC | CASSQGAGGYEQYF
TRBJ1-5 | many | . | TRBV27 | TGTGCCAGCAGGGAACGGGGGGGTTATAGCAATCAGCCCCAGCATTTT | CASRERGGYSNQPQHF
TRBJ2-7 | . | TRBD1 | TRBV28 | TGTGCCAGCACCCCCTGGAGCCAGGGGGTGAACGAGCAGTACTTC | CASTPWSQGVNEQYF
TRBJ1-1 | many | . | TRBV3-1 | TGTGCCAGCAGCCTCATAGAGAACACTGAAGCTTTCTTT | CASSLIENTEAFF
TRBJ1-1 | . | . | TRBV6-1 | TGTGCCAGCAGTGAAGAGTGGGGGTCGTCAGCTTTCTTT | CASSEEWGSSAFF
TRBJ2-3 | . | TRBD2 | TRBV15 | TGTGCCACCAGCAGGGTATTAGCGGGAGTGCAAGATACGCAGTATTTT | CATSRVLAGVQDTQYF
TRBJ2-7 | many | TRBD1 | TRBV19 | TGTGCCAGTAGTATGCAGACGACAGGGGGCTACGAGCAGTACTTC | CASSMQTTGGYEQYF
TRBJ2-5 | . | . | TRBV28 | TGTGCCGCGAATGAGCAAGAGACCCAGTACTTC | CAANEQETQYF
TRBJ2-2 | few | TRBD2 | TRBV4-2 | TGTGCCAGCAGCCAAGATACTAGCGGGTTCACCGGGGAGCTGTTTTTT | CASSQDTSGFTGELFF
TRBJ2-7 | many | TRBD2 | TRBV20-1 | TGCAGTGCCACAGGACTAGCGGGACCCCAGGACGAGCAGTACTTC | CSATGLAGPQDEQYF
TRBJ2-4 | many | TRBD1 | TRBV27 | TGTGCCAGCAGGGGGACAGGCGCCATAGCCAAAAACATTCAGTACTTC | CASRGTGAIAKNIQYF
TRBJ2-2 | many | TRBD2 | TRBV7-3 | TGTGCCAGCAGCCCCTCGACTAGCGGGAACACCGGGGAGCTGTTTTTT | CASSPSTSGNTGELFF